Following are 13 T cell receptor beta chains from one sample sequenced in a study of T-cell memory formation after mild COVID-19. One entry per CDR3 protein, called by TCRdb with MiXCR from the 5' RACE reads. The repertoire holds 250,000 to 350,000 distinct CDR3 sequences, with just under 20% as singletons. Sequencing was carried out using PBMCs or a T cell subset sorted from them (not recorded which). The origin of the receptors is a man between 18 and 29 years old who had mild COVID-19 (a few samples of this study predate the infection). Cell type and time point are not known.

This clonotype was seen a few times. This sequence joins TRBV7-2 and TRBJ1-1; D not certain. The CDR3 is 15 amino acids. V lost 1 base to trimming and J lost 5 bases, with 14 bases between them. Germline V CDR1 and CDR2: SGHTA, FQGNSA. CDR3 nucleotides: TGTGCCAGCAGCTTAGTTGGCGAAGGTTGGACTGAAGCTTTCTTT. Translating it yields CASSLVGEGWTEAFF.

The chain is built from TRBV2 and TRBJ2-5; D might be TRBD2 (5 bases). Germline CDR1 SNHLY, CDR2 FYNNEI. The CDR3 extends over 14 amino acids. Deletions cut 7 bases from V and 2 bases from J, with 14 bases between. The chain's CDR3 is CASTSRESQETQYF. The CDR3, as DNA: TGTGCCAGCACTTCGAGGGAGAGTCAAGAGACCCAGTACTTC. Full variable domain (rest looked up from reference TRBV2 and TRBJ2-5): EPEVTQTPSHQVTQMGQEVILRCVPISNHLYFYWYRQILGQKVEFLVSFYNNEISEKSEIFDDQFSVERPDGSNFTLKIRSTKLEDSAMYFCASTSRESQETQYFGPGTRLLVL.

The V and J genes are TRBV24-1 and TRBJ2-1; the match to TRBD2 covers 9 bases. CDR1 and CDR2 (germline): KGHDR, SFDVKD. J was trimmed by 2 bases and V by 2 bases; bases with no gene match: 9. CDR3 length equals 18 residues. For the CDR3, the DNA is TGTGCCACCAGTGATTCTAAGGTCGGGACTAGCCCCTACAATGAGCAGTTCTTC. This encodes CATSDSKVGTSPYNEQFF.

The rearrangement uses TRBV5-1 and TRBJ2-5, with 8 positions matching TRBD2. This CDR3 spans 14 amino acids. V lost 4 bases to trimming and J lost 5 bases; unmatched junction nucleotides: 7. From germline, CDR1 is SGHRS and CDR2 YFSETQ. CDR3 loop: CASSAGLGEETQYF. The CDR3 DNA follows: TGCGCCAGCAGCGCGGGACTAGGGGAGGAGACCCAGTACTTC.

V and J are TRBV5-1 and TRBJ2-7, with TRBD2 matching 7 bases. Germline trimming cut 2 bases from V and 4 bases from J; bases unmatched to any gene: 6. Germline values: CDR1 SGHRS, CDR2 YFSETQ. The CDR3 runs 14 residues. The CDR3 DNA reads as TGCGCCAGCAGCTTAGCAGCGGGACTTTACGAGCAGTACTTC. Protein: CASSLAAGLYEQYF.

This clonotype came up a few times. V usage is TRBV6-5 and J usage is TRBJ2-7; TRBD1 or TRBD2 may be the D gene (6 bases each). Germline loops: CDR1 MNHEY, CDR2 SVGAGI. The V end lost 0 bases, the J end lost 2 bases, and 14 bases lay between the germline ends. The CDR3 covers 16 residues. The DNA for the CDR3 is TGTGCCAGCAGTTACTCGGAGCTAGGGGGGACCTACGAGCAGTACTTC. Translated, it gives CASSYSELGGTYEQYF.

This clonotype was seen a few times. The chain joins TRBV15 to TRBJ1-1; TRBD1 matches at 8 bases. The CDR3 totals 18 residues. CDR1 LNHNV and CDR2 YYDKDF come from the germline V gene (reference sequence). Trimming took 5 bases from V and 4 from J; bases not matched to a gene: 18. The CDR3: CATSGVTGASVLGTEAFF. The CDR3 nucleotides read TGTGCCACCAGCGGCGTGACAGGGGCTTCAGTATTAGGCACTGAAGCTTTCTTT.

This clonotype came up a few times. The chain carries TRBV7-2 and TRBJ2-7; 8 bases agree with TRBD1. The CDR3 contains 15 residues. V was clipped by 0 bases and J by 5 bases; unmatched bases: 6. CDR1 and CDR2 (germline): SGHTA, FQGNSA. As DNA, the CDR3 is TGTGCCAGCAGCTTAGCACAGGGGGTGGAACACGAGCAGTACGTC. Translation gives CASSLAQGVEHEQYV.

The V call is TRBV4-3, the J call TRBJ2-5; 9 bases align to TRBD1. The CDR3 runs to 16 residues. Germline loops: CDR1 LGHNA, CDR2 YSLEER. V was clipped by 0 bases and J by 5 bases; unmatched bases: 7. Here the CDR3 reads CASSQDTQDRGETQYF. For the CDR3, the DNA is TGCGCCAGCAGCCAAGATACCCAGGACAGGGGCGAGACCCAGTACTTC.

This clonotype was counted only a few times. The chain uses TRBV18 and TRBJ1-3; D not certain. Germline-derived CDR1 and CDR2 are KGHSH and LQKENI. The V end lost 2 bases, the J end lost 2 bases, and 7 bases lay between the germline ends. The CDR3 runs to 14 residues. CDR3 sequence reads: CASSPRTTGNTIYF. The CDR3 nucleotides are TGTGCCAGCTCACCAAGGACTACTGGAAACACCATATATTTT.

This clonotype appeared a few times. The J gene is TRBJ2-5, the V gene TRBV7-9, with D hard to call. The CDR3 is 15 amino acids. In germline, CDR1 is SEHNR, CDR2 FQNEAQ (reference sequence). V lost 1 base to trimming and J lost 1 base, with 10 bases between them. CDR3 region: CASSLGGTAQETQYF. The DNA of the CDR3 is TGTGCCAGCAGCTTAGGTGGAACAGCCCAAGAGACCCAGTACTTC.

The V gene is TRBV5-5, the J gene TRBJ1-5; the D gene is possibly TRBD1 (6 bases). CDR1 SGHKS and CDR2 YYEKEE come from the germline V gene (reference sequence). This CDR3 is built from 17 residues. V was cut by 1 base and J by 1 base, with 15 bases left in between. The CDR3 reads CASSLPPRGTSNQPQHF. CDR3 nucleotides: TGTGCCAGCAGCTTGCCCCCCAGGGGCACCAGCAATCAGCCCCAGCATTTT.

The CDR3 sequence is CASSYPLGTGGYGYTF. CDR3 bases: TGTGCCAGCAGCTATCCTCTAGGGACAGGGGGCTATGGCTACACCTTC. The chain has TRBV12-3 or TRBV12-4 and TRBJ1-2; 11 bases agree with TRBD1. Trimming took 6 bases from V and 4 from J; bases not matched to a gene: 10. This CDR3 spans 16 amino acids.